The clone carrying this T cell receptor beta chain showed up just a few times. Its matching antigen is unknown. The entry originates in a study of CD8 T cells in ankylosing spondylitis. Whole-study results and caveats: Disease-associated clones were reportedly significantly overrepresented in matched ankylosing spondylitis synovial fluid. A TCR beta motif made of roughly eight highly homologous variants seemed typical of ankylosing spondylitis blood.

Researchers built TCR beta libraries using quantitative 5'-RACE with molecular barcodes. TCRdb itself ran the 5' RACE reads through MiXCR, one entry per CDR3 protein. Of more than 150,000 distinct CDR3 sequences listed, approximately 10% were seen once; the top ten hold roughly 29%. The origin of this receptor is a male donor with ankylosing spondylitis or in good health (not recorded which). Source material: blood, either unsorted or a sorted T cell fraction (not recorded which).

The DNA of the CDR3 is TGTGCCAGCAGTTACTCCCTACCCGGTACTCGCTCCTACAATGAGCAGTTCTTC. This sequence encodes CASSYSLPGTRSYNEQFF. The rearrangement links TRBV6-5 to TRBJ2-1; D gene unclear. CDR3 length: 18 residues. V dropped 0 bases and J dropped 0 bases, with 15 bases sitting between them. CDR1 is MNHEY and CDR2 is SVGAGI in the germline V gene.